Presented here are 29 T cell receptor beta chains from one specimen sequenced in a study of cytomegalovirus exposure and HLA in healthy donors. Primers for the PCR totalled 60 Vbeta and 13 Jbeta. Some clones are missing from TCRdb's copy, which holds only in-frame ones; the method was immunoSEQ multiplex PCR. The repertoire includes hundreds of thousands of clones, just over 75% of them detected once, and 2.7% sits in the top ten. Material for sequencing was PBMCs. The receptors were sampled from an older woman in good health and CMV-seropositive.

The genes are TRBV10-1 and TRBJ2-7; no clear D gene. Germline loops: CDR1 WNHNN, CDR2 SYGVQD (reference sequence). CDR3 size: 13 residues. Trimming left V 4 bases short and J 0 bases short, with 7 bases between. CDR3 amino acids: CASSAEISYEQYF. For the CDR3, the DNA is TGCGCCAGCAGTGCAGAAATCTCCTACGAGCAGTACTTC.

The rearrangement joins TRBV7-9 to TRBJ2-1; 16 bases fit TRBD2. J lost 7 bases, V lost 5 bases, and 8 bases had no gene match. CDR1 is SEHNR and CDR2 is FQNEAQ in the germline V gene (reference sequence). There are 17 residues in the CDR3. CDR3: CASSRGLAGGPINEQFF. CDR3 DNA sequence: TGTGCCAGCAGCCGGGGACTAGCGGGAGGGCCTATAAATGAGCAGTTCTTC. The full variable domain, with the rest looked up from reference TRBV7-9 and TRBJ2-1, is DTGVSQNPRHKITKRGQNVTFRCDPISEHNRLYWYRQTLGQGPEFLTYFQNEAQLEKSRLLSDRFSAERPKGSFSTLEIQRTEQGDSAMYLCASSRGLAGGPINEQFFGPGTRLTVL.

The V call is TRBV27, the J call TRBJ1-2; the D gene is possibly TRBD1 (5 bases). Trimming took 4 bases from V and 8 from J, leaving 17 bases between them. The CDR3 runs 14 residues. Germline lookup yields CDR1 MNHEY and CDR2 SMNVEV (reference sequence). CDR3 amino acids: CASSSPGLPSGYTF. The CDR3, as DNA: TGTGCCAGCAGTTCCCCGGGACTGCCTTCGGGCTACACCTTC.

The rearrangement links TRBV30 to TRBJ2-5; tentatively, D is TRBD2 (5 bases). V was shortened by 4 bases and J by 11 bases, with 14 bases between the two germline ends. This CDR3 has 11 residues. The germline CDR1 and CDR2 sequences are GTSNPN and SVGIG (reference sequence). CDR3 sequence: CAWKAGLKQYF. In DNA form, the CDR3 reads TGTGCCTGGAAGGCGGGTCTTAAGCAGTACTTC.

CDR3: CAISAAAGLSYEQYF. CDR3 nucleotides: TGTGCCATCAGTGCAGCCGCGGGTCTATCCTACGAGCAGTACTTC. J is TRBJ2-7 and V is TRBV10-3, with D perhaps matching TRBD2 (5 bases). CDR3 length equals 15 residues. Germline assignment: CDR1 ENHRY and CDR2 SYGVKD. Trimming took 4 bases from V and 1 from J, leaving 14 bases between them.

CDR3 sequence reads: CASSLATSRASGELFF. The DNA for the CDR3 is TGTGCCAGCAGCCTGGCGACTAGTAGGGCTTCCGGGGAGCTGTTTTTT. The chain links TRBV7-2 to TRBJ2-2, with D maybe TRBD2 (6 bases). Germline CDR1 is SGHTA and CDR2 is FQGNSA. The CDR3 totals 16 residues. V was cut by 5 bases and J by 6 bases, with 19 bases left in between. The full variable domain, rest sourced from reference TRBV7-2 and TRBJ2-2, is GAGVSQSPSNKVTEKGKDVELRCDPISGHTALYWYRQSLGQGLEFLIYFQGNSAPDKSGLPSDRFSAERTGGSVSTLTIQRTQQEDSAVYLCASSLATSRASGELFFGEGSRLTVL.

This clone came up once. The rearrangement uses TRBV28 and TRBJ2-7; the match to TRBD1 covers 7 bases. CDR1 is MDHEN, CDR2 SYDVKM, per germline. Trimming at V came to 2 bases and at J to 4 bases, leaving 14 bases not matched to a gene. This CDR3 comprises 17 residues. Written as DNA, the CDR3 is TGTGCCAGCAGTTTACTTTCCATCGGGACAGTCCAATACGAGCAGTACTTC. Translating gives CASSLLSIGTVQYEQYF.

The chain employs TRBV5-1 and TRBJ2-7; 8 bases line up with TRBD1. The CDR3 is 15 amino acids. CDR1 and CDR2 from the germline V gene are SGHRS and YFSETQ. V shed 4 bases and J 2 bases; nucleotides not matched to a gene: 8. The CDR3 DNA reads TGCGCCAGCAGCACGGGGACAGGACTTACCTACGAGCAGTACTTC. As protein: CASSTGTGLTYEQYF.

The V call is TRBV4-3, the J call TRBJ1-4; 10 bases align to TRBD1. Germline V gives CDR1 LGHNA, CDR2 YSLEER. The ends lost 4 bases at V and 0 bases at J; junction bases unmatched: 8. The CDR3 runs 18 residues. The CDR3 sequence: CASSRFTGTGATNEKLFF. CDR3 DNA sequence: TGCGCCAGCAGCCGCTTTACCGGGACAGGGGCAACTAATGAAAAACTGTTTTTT.

V and J are TRBV6-5 and TRBJ2-7; TRBD2 aligns across 11 bases. Unmatched junction bases numbered 5, after V lost 7 bases and J lost 6 bases. The CDR3 consists of 13 residues. Germline values: CDR1 MNHEY, CDR2 SVGAGI. The CDR3 reads CASKGLAVREQYF. The CDR3 DNA sequence: TGTGCCAGCAAGGGACTAGCGGTTCGCGAGCAGTACTTC.

The sample holds one count of this clone. J is TRBJ2-3 and V is TRBV28, with 9 bases aligning to TRBD1. The V segment lost 2 bases and the J segment 3 bases; nucleotides outside the gene matches: 9. This CDR3 is 17 amino acids long. CDR1 and CDR2 from the germline V gene are MDHEN and SYDVKM. The CDR3 spells CASSLAGGTGLTDTQYF. CDR3 in DNA: TGTGCCAGCAGTTTAGCAGGGGGGACAGGGCTGACAGATACGCAGTATTTT.

This chain uses TRBV2 with TRBJ2-7; D is perhaps TRBD1 (6 bases). The V end was cut by 6 bases, the J end by 2 bases, with 11 bases between. Looked up from germline, CDR1 is SNHLY and CDR2 is FYNNEI. This CDR3 is 13 amino acids long. The CDR3 DNA sequence: TGTGCCAGCAGCAGGGGTGCTCCCTACGAGCAGTACTTC. Residues: CASSRGAPYEQYF. Filled out from reference TRBV2 and TRBJ2-7, the complete variable domain reads EPEVTQTPSHQVTQMGQEVILRCVPISNHLYFYWYRQILGQKVEFLVSFYNNEISEKSEIFDDQFSVERPDGSNFTLKIRSTKLEDSAMYFCASSRGAPYEQYFGPGTRLTVT.

The genes are TRBV2 and TRBJ2-3; the D gene is possibly TRBD1 (5 bases). The germline CDR1 and CDR2 sequences are SNHLY and FYNNEI. Trimming cost V 5 bases and J 5 bases, with 14 bases left between them. The length of the CDR3 is 14 residues. CDR3 nucleotides: TGTGCCAGCAGTTATCAGGGTGGTGAAGATACGCAGTATTTT. Translation gives CASSYQGGEDTQYF.

This rearrangement joins TRBV10-2 to TRBJ2-5, with TRBD2 matching over 13 bases. V lost 5 bases to trimming and J lost 4 bases; unmatched junction nucleotides: 10. This CDR3 region has 17 residues. CDR1 and CDR2 from the germline V gene are WSHSY and SAAADI. The DNA of the CDR3 is TGCGCCAGCAGTAGGACTAGCGGGAGTTCTTGGGGAGAGACCCAGTACTTC. It codes for CASSRTSGSSWGETQYF.

This clone was observed a few times. The chain is built from TRBV11-2 and TRBJ1-2; 7 bases are shared with TRBD1. After removal of 5 bases from V and 4 bases from J, the junction contained 1 base not matched to a gene. This CDR3 has 12 amino acids. The germline gives CDR1 SGHAT, CDR2 FQNNGV. Written as DNA, the CDR3 is TGTGCCAGCAGCGAGGGGGCCTATGGCTACACCTTC. Its translation is CASSEGAYGYTF.

This clone was found once. The chain recombines TRBV11-2 with TRBJ2-1, with TRBD2 identical over 7 bases. V trimming: 5 bases; J trimming: 6 bases; junction bases outside the gene matches: 4. The length of the CDR3 is 13 residues. Germline CDR1 is SGHAT and CDR2 is FQNNGV. This chain's CDR3 is CASSLGLVNEQFF. As DNA, the CDR3 is TGTGCCAGCAGCCTCGGACTAGTCAATGAGCAGTTCTTC.

Regarding this clone: Relative to the germline gene, one junction end is altered; a read error may explain this. The chain uses TRBV6-1 and TRBJ1-2; no reliable D call. The germline gives CDR1 MNHNS, CDR2 SASEGT. This CDR3 is 10 amino acids long. The CDR3 loop is CASSEEEVDF. The DNA of the CDR3 is TGTGCCAGCAGTGAAGAGGAGGTAGACTTC.

Here the CDR3 reads CSVGGPYNEQFF. CDR3 coding DNA: TGCAGCGTCGGGGGGCCCTACAATGAGCAGTTCTTC. V usage is TRBV29-1 and J usage is TRBJ2-1; possibly TRBD2 for D (7 bases). Per the germline V gene, CDR1 is SQVTM and CDR2 is ANQGSEA. The V end lost 6 bases, the J end lost 2 bases, and 8 bases lay between the germline ends. The CDR3 is 12 residues long.

CDR3 protein: CASSQTSPGGAVETQYF. The DNA for the CDR3 is TGCGCCAGCAGCCAAACCTCCCCGGGGGGGGCCGTAGAGACCCAGTACTTC. The chain carries TRBV4-3 and TRBJ2-5, with 8 bases identical to TRBD2. With 2 bases clipped from V and 4 bases from J, the junction kept 12 bases outside the gene matches. Germline lookup yields CDR1 LGHNA and CDR2 YSLEER. This CDR3 is 17 amino acids long.

CDR3 coding DNA: TGTGCCAGCAGTATATCAGGGTCCTACAATGAGCAGTTCTTC. Protein: CASSISGSYNEQFF. The chain joins TRBV6-1 to TRBJ2-1, with D tentatively TRBD1 (5 bases). This CDR3 is built from 14 residues. The germline gives CDR1 MNHNS, CDR2 SASEGT. Trimming took 5 bases from V and 1 from J, leaving 9 bases between them.

This clone was detected only once. The rearrangement uses TRBV6-5 and TRBJ1-1, with TRBD1 identical over 7 bases. CDR3 length: 14 residues. V trimming: 6 bases; J trimming: 3 bases; junction bases outside the gene matches: 7. Germline values: CDR1 MNHEY, CDR2 SVGAGI. CDR3 bases: TGTGCCAGCAGCTACGCACAGGGGTACACTGAAGCTTTCTTT. As protein: CASSYAQGYTEAFF.

This chain links TRBV7-4 with TRBJ1-1; D is possibly TRBD1 (6 bases). Trimming took off 4 bases at V and 1 base at J, with 19 bases between the two ends. The germline CDR1 and CDR2 sequences are SGHVT and SQSDAQ. The CDR3 runs 17 residues. CDR3 in amino acids: CASSYTPGQTTNTEAFF. The DNA for the CDR3 is TGTGCCAGCAGCTATACTCCTGGACAGACGACGAACACTGAAGCTTTCTTT. Filled out from reference TRBV7-4 and TRBJ1-1, the complete variable domain reads GAGVSQSPRYKVAKRGRDVALRCDSISGHVTLYWYRQTLGQGSEVLTYSQSDAQRDKSGRPSGRFSAERPERSVSTLKIQRTEQGDSAVYLCASSYTPGQTTNTEAFFGQGTRLTVV.

This clone was picked up a small number of times. The chain couples TRBV7-3 to TRBJ2-2; 7 nucleotides align to TRBD1. This CDR3 spans 13 amino acids. Trimming removed 5 bases from V and 6 bases from J; junction bases left unmatched: 3. Germline V gives CDR1 SGHTA, CDR2 FQGTGA. This CDR3 is CASSDRVPGELFF. CDR3 sequence (DNA): TGTGCCAGCAGCGACAGGGTTCCCGGGGAGCTGTTTTTT.

The chain joins TRBV10-3 to TRBJ2-3, with D maybe TRBD2 (5 bases). The V gene lost 4 bases and the J gene lost 6 bases, with 11 bases spanning the gap. The germline CDR1 and CDR2 sequences are ENHRY and SYGVKD. The CDR3 contains 13 residues. CDR3: CAISVSESDTQYF. The DNA for the CDR3 is TGTGCCATCAGTGTTAGCGAGTCGGATACGCAGTATTTT.

The rearrangement links TRBV15 to TRBJ2-5; D call uncertain. Germline V gene data show CDR1 as LNHNV and CDR2 as YYDKDF (reference sequence). CDR3 length equals 14 residues. The V end was cut by 0 bases, the J end by 2 bases, with 7 bases between. CDR3 DNA: TGTGCCACCAGCAGAGATCAAGCTCAAGAGACCCAGTACTTC. This codes for CATSRDQAQETQYF.

The V call is TRBV14, the J call TRBJ1-5; D unclear. Germline CDR1 reads SGHDN; CDR2 reads FVKESK. CDR3 length: 15 amino acids. V was clipped by 2 bases and J by 4 bases, with 12 bases between them. CDR3 bases: TGTGCCAGCAGCCAAACGGGGAGGTGGAATCAGCCCCAGCATTTT. Translation gives CASSQTGRWNQPQHF.

The V call is TRBV6-1, the J call TRBJ2-7; 8 positions match TRBD1. This CDR3 region has 15 residues. Germline V gene lookup returns CDR1 MNHNS and CDR2 SASEGT. V trimming: 0 bases; J trimming: 4 bases; junction bases outside the gene matches: 5. The CDR3 coding sequence is TGTGCCAGCAGTGAAGCCCCAGGGGGCGGATACGAGCAGTACTTC. This encodes CASSEAPGGGYEQYF.

The chain employs TRBV5-1 and TRBJ1-4; 8 bases line up with TRBD1. V shed 2 bases, J shed 5 bases, and the junction held 2 bases outside the gene matches. The CDR3 has 14 residues. Germline V lookup: CDR1 SGHRS, CDR2 YFSETQ. The CDR3, as DNA: TGCGCCAGCAGCTTCGGACAGGGAAATGAAAAACTGTTTTTT. It codes for CASSFGQGNEKLFF.

Comments on this clone: One end of the junction varies from germline; a read error may be responsible. The CDR3 nucleotides are TGTTCCAGCACCCCCCGGTCCTCAACAGGGGGCCACACTGAAGCTTTCTTT. This translates into CSSTPRSSTGGHTEAFF. This chain links TRBV7-9 with TRBJ1-1, with 9 positions matching TRBD1. There are 17 residues in the CDR3. The V gene's germline CDR1 is SEHNR and CDR2 FQNEAQ (reference sequence).